These T cell receptor beta chains were read from a single sample in a study of blood T cell repertoires in COVID-19. The repertoire was sequenced with immunoSEQ multiplex PCR; TCRdb's copy has only in-frame clones and lacks some. The sample records roughly 130,000 clones, 90% being singletons. Sequencing was performed on peripheral blood. The receptors were gathered from a man aged 50-59 years with active COVID-19. The CDR3 runs from the conserved cysteine through the conserved F or W. D genes are given only for firm matches. Clone size is given for some rows only: seen once, a few or many times, or a class if the clone is expanded.

j_call	v_call	clone_size	d_call	cdr3_aa	cdr3_nt
TRBJ2-7	TRBV27	NA	NA	CASRNTGFYEQYF	TGTGCCAGCAGAAATACAGGTTTCTACGAGCAGTACTTC
TRBJ2-1	TRBV24-1	few	NA	CATSDPGTPDEQFF	TGTGCCACCAGTGACCCCGGGACTCCCGATGAGCAGTTCTTC
TRBJ1-2	TRBV29-1	NA	NA	CSVELGASYGYTF	TGCAGCGTTGAACTGGGAGCGTCATATGGCTACACCTTC
TRBJ2-3	TRBV12-3/TRBV12-4	NA	NA	CASSSSTDTQYF	TGTGCCAGCAGTTCTAGCACAGATACGCAGTATTTT
TRBJ2-1	TRBV14	NA	TRBD2	CASSQQNLAGGRGEQFF	TGTGCCAGCAGCCAACAAAACCTAGCGGGGGGCCGGGGTGAGCAGTTCTTC
TRBJ2-2	TRBV27	NA	NA	CASTLGGPNTGELFF	TGTGCCAGCACCCTCGGGGGACCGAACACCGGGGAGCTGTTTTTT
TRBJ2-2	TRBV6-6	NA	TRBD2	CASTLGTRRHGGELFF	TGTGCCAGCACCTTAGGGACTAGACGTCACGGCGGGGAGCTGTTTTTT
TRBJ2-2	TRBV6-4	once	NA	CASSDSGGTGELFF	TGTGCCAGCAGTGACTCTGGGGGGACCGGGGAGCTGTTTTTT
TRBJ2-5	TRBV7-9	NA	NA	CASSLAKAGEGTQYF	TGTGCCAGCAGCTTAGCGAAGGCAGGGGAAGGGACCCAGTACTTC
TRBJ1-2	TRBV12-3/TRBV12-4	NA	NA	CASSLSGALGYTF	TGTGCCAGCAGTTTGTCAGGGGCGCTTGGCTACACCTTC
TRBJ1-1	TRBV10-3	NA	TRBD1	CAISESMGTGEAFF	TGTGCCATCAGTGAGTCGATGGGGACAGGGGAAGCTTTCTTT
TRBJ2-1	TRBV7-9	NA	TRBD1	CASKGQGLYNEQFF	TGTGCCAGCAAGGGACAGGGGCTCTACAATGAGCAGTTCTTC
TRBJ1-1	TRBV6-5	NA	NA	CASSYSQLNPEAFF	TGTGCCAGCAGTTACTCCCAACTGAATCCTGAAGCTTTCTTT
TRBJ1-4	TRBV9	NA	TRBD1	CASSAGDSANEKLFF	TGTGCCAGCAGCGCAGGGGACAGTGCCAATGAAAAACTGTTTTTT
TRBJ1-2	TRBV5-4	once	NA	CASSQKAVAGYTF	TGTGCCAGCAGCCAAAAAGCAGTAGCCGGCTACACCTTC
TRBJ2-1	TRBV7-6	NA	TRBD2	CASSLGGSGASYNEQFF	TGTGCCAGCAGCTTAGGGGGTAGCGGGGCTTCCTACAATGAGCAGTTCTTC
TRBJ1-1	TRBV3-1/TRBV3-2	once	TRBD1	CASSRLGGRNTEAFF	TGTGCCAGCAGCCGCTTAGGGGGCAGGAACACTGAAGCTTTCTTT
TRBJ1-1	TRBV7-6	NA	TRBD1	CASSLGQGAGGTEAFF	TGTGCCAGCAGCCTCGGACAGGGGGCGGGAGGGACTGAAGCTTTCTTT
TRBJ2-1	TRBV7-7	NA	NA	CASSLAEYNEQFF	TGTGCCAGCAGCTTAGCGGAGTACAATGAGCAGTTCTTC
TRBJ1-1	TRBV5-1	NA	NA	CASSLSTGNTEAFF	TGCGCCAGCAGCTTGAGTACAGGGAACACTGAAGCTTTCTTT
TRBJ1-1	TRBV5-1	NA	NA	CASSLAGGQNTEAFF	TGCGCCAGCAGCTTGGCGGGGGGCCAGAACACTGAAGCTTTCTTT
TRBJ2-2	TRBV19	NA	TRBD1	CASTGPGGNIVRELFF	TGTGCCAGTACTGGGCCAGGGGGCAATATTGTTCGGGAGCTGTTTTTT
TRBJ2-1	TRBV11-2	NA	TRBD2	CASSFRAGEQFF	TGTGCCAGCAGCTTTCGAGCGGGGGAGCAGTTCTTC
TRBJ1-5	TRBV10-2	NA	NA	CASSVGVNQPQHF	TGCGCCAGCAGTGTCGGGGTCAATCAGCCCCAGCATTTT
TRBJ2-1	TRBV7-3	NA	TRBD1	CASSIGTGKNPEQFF	TGTGCCAGCAGCATCGGGACAGGGAAGAACCCGGAGCAGTTCTTC
TRBJ1-2	TRBV18	NA	NA	CASSPPGGFGYTF	TGTGCCAGCTCACCACCTGGGGGGTTTGGCTACACCTTC
TRBJ2-1	TRBV11-2	NA	TRBD2	CASSSYGLAGSYNEQFF	TGTGCCAGCAGCTCCTACGGACTAGCGGGGTCCTACAATGAGCAGTTCTTC
TRBJ2-7	TRBV5-5	NA	TRBD2	CASSFAGGISYEQYF	TGTGCCAGCAGCTTCGCGGGGGGAATCTCCTACGAGCAGTACTTC
TRBJ1-5	TRBV7-9	NA	NA	CASSTSSGNQPQHF	TGTGCCAGCAGCACCTCTAGCGGCAATCAGCCCCAGCATTTT
TRBJ2-3	TRBV5-4	NA	TRBD2	CASSLLAGSPDTQYF	TGTGCCAGCAGCCTCCTAGCGGGGTCGCCAGATACGCAGTATTTT
TRBJ2-5	TRBV13	NA	NA	CASSPGWGGREETQYF	TGTGCCAGCAGCCCCGGTTGGGGGGGCCGCGAAGAGACCCAGTACTTC
TRBJ1-3	TRBV3-1/TRBV3-2	NA	NA	CASSQGGQVHYSGNTIYF	TGTGCCAGCAGCCAAGGGGGGCAGGTCCATTACTCTGGAAACACCATATATTTT
TRBJ2-7	TRBV5-1	NA	TRBD2	CASSLRGGPAYEQYF	TGCGCCAGCAGCTTGCGGGGGGGCCCTGCCTACGAGCAGTACTTC
TRBJ1-1	TRBV19	NA	TRBD1	CASSDRGVNTEAFF	TGTGCCAGTAGTGACAGGGGGGTGAACACTGAAGCTTTCTTT
TRBJ2-1	TRBV9	NA	NA	CASSVTPFGNEQFF	TGTGCCAGCAGCGTAACTCCCTTTGGCAATGAGCAGTTCTTC
TRBJ1-1	TRBV30	NA	TRBD1	CAWSVHRGRTAEAFF	TGTGCCTGGAGTGTACACAGGGGGCGAACCGCTGAAGCTTTCTTT
TRBJ2-1	TRBV18	NA	TRBD2	CASSPRTGGNEQFF	TGTGCCAGCTCACCACGGACGGGGGGCAATGAGCAGTTCTTC
TRBJ1-5	TRBV4-2	NA	NA	CASSQDRGTNQPQHF	TGTGCCAGCAGCCAAGATAGGGGTACCAATCAGCCCCAGCATTTT
TRBJ1-6	TRBV27	NA	NA	CASSLRGSYNSPLHF	TGTGCCAGCAGTTTACGGGGGTCCTATAATTCACCCCTCCACTTT
TRBJ1-2	TRBV29-1	NA	NA	CSVENRERYGYTF	TGCAGCGTTGAAAACCGGGAGAGGTATGGCTACACCTTC
TRBJ2-1	TRBV4-1	NA	TRBD2	CASSQLAGYEQFF	TGCGCCAGCAGCCAACTAGCGGGTTATGAGCAGTTCTTC
TRBJ2-4	TRBV24-1	NA	NA	CATSESGDLAKNIQYF	TGTGCCACCAGTGAGTCGGGGGACCTAGCCAAAAACATTCAGTACTTC
TRBJ2-2	TRBV5-6	NA	NA	CASSTPTGFNTGELFF	TGTGCCAGCAGCACACCGACGGGATTTAACACCGGGGAGCTGTTTTTT
TRBJ1-2	TRBV7-2	NA	NA	CASSLAANLYGYTF	TGTGCCAGCAGCTTAGCAGCAAACCTCTATGGCTACACCTTC
TRBJ2-5	TRBV7-7	NA	TRBD2	CASSLGGLAGERETQYF	TGTGCCAGCAGCTTAGGAGGCTTAGCGGGGGAAAGGGAGACCCAGTACTTC
TRBJ2-3	TRBV5-4	NA	TRBD2	CASSLGRGGATDTQYF	TGTGCCAGCAGCTTGGGGCGCGGGGGGGCCACAGATACGCAGTATTTT
TRBJ2-7	TRBV19	NA	NA	CASSPGIHEQYF	TGTGCCAGTAGTCCAGGGATCCACGAGCAGTACTTC
TRBJ2-4	TRBV7-9	once	TRBD2	CASSLSVAGEGQNIQYF	TGTGCCAGCAGCTTGAGTGTAGCGGGAGAGGGCCAAAACATTCAGTACTTC
TRBJ1-1	TRBV18	NA	TRBD1	CASSPDRVNTEAFF	TGTGCCAGCTCACCGGACAGGGTGAACACTGAAGCTTTCTTT
TRBJ1-6	TRBV7-2	once	NA	CASSLDRTVSYNSPLHF	TGTGCCAGCAGCTTAGATCGCACAGTCTCCTATAATTCACCCCTCCACTTT
TRBJ1-1	TRBV4-2	few	NA	CASSQGAGRTEAFF	TGTGCCAGCAGCCAAGGAGCAGGGCGCACTGAAGCTTTCTTT
TRBJ1-6	TRBV11-2	NA	TRBD1	CASSPGTGGVSPLHF	TGTGCCAGCAGCCCAGGGACAGGGGGGGTATCACCCCTCCACTTT
TRBJ2-2	TRBV24-1	NA	NA	CATSDFRQPTGELFF	TGTGCCACCAGTGATTTCAGACAGCCCACCGGGGAGCTGTTTTTT
TRBJ2-5	TRBV9	NA	NA	CASSETSTTETQYF	TGTGCCAGCAGCGAGACTAGTACGACAGAGACCCAGTACTTC